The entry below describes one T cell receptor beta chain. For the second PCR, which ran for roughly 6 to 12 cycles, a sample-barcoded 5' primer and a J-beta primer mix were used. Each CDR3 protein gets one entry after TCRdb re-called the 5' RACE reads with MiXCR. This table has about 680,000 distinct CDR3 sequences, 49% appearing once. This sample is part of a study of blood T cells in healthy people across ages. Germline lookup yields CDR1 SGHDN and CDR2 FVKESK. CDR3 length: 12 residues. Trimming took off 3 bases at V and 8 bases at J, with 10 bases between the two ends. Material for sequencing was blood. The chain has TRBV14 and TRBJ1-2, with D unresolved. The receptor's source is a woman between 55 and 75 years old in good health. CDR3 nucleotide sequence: TGTGCCAGCAGCCACCTTGTTGGGGGCTACACCTTC. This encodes CASSHLVGGYTF.